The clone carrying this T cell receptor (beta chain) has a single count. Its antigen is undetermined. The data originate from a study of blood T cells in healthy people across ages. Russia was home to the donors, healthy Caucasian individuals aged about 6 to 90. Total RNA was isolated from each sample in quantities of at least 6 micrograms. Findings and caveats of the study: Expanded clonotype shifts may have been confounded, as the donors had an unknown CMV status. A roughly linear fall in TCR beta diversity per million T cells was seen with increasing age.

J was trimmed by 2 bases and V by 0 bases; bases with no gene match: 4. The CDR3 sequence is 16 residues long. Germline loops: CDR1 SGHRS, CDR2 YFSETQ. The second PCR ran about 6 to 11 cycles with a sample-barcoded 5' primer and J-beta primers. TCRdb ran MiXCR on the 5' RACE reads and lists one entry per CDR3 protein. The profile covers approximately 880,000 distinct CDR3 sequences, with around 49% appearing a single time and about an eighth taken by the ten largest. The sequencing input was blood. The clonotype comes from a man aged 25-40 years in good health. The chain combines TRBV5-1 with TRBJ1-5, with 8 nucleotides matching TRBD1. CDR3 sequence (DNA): TGCGCCAGCAGCTTGGCCGGACAGGGTGGCAATCAGCCCCAGCATTTT. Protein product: CASSLAGQGGNQPQHF. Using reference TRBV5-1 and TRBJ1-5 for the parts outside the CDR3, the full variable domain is KAGVTQTPRYLIKTRGQQVTLSCSPISGHRSVSWYQQTPGQGLQFLFEYFSETQRNKGNFPGRFSGRQFSNSRSEMNVSTLELGDSALYLCASSLAGQGGNQPQHFGDGTRLSIL.